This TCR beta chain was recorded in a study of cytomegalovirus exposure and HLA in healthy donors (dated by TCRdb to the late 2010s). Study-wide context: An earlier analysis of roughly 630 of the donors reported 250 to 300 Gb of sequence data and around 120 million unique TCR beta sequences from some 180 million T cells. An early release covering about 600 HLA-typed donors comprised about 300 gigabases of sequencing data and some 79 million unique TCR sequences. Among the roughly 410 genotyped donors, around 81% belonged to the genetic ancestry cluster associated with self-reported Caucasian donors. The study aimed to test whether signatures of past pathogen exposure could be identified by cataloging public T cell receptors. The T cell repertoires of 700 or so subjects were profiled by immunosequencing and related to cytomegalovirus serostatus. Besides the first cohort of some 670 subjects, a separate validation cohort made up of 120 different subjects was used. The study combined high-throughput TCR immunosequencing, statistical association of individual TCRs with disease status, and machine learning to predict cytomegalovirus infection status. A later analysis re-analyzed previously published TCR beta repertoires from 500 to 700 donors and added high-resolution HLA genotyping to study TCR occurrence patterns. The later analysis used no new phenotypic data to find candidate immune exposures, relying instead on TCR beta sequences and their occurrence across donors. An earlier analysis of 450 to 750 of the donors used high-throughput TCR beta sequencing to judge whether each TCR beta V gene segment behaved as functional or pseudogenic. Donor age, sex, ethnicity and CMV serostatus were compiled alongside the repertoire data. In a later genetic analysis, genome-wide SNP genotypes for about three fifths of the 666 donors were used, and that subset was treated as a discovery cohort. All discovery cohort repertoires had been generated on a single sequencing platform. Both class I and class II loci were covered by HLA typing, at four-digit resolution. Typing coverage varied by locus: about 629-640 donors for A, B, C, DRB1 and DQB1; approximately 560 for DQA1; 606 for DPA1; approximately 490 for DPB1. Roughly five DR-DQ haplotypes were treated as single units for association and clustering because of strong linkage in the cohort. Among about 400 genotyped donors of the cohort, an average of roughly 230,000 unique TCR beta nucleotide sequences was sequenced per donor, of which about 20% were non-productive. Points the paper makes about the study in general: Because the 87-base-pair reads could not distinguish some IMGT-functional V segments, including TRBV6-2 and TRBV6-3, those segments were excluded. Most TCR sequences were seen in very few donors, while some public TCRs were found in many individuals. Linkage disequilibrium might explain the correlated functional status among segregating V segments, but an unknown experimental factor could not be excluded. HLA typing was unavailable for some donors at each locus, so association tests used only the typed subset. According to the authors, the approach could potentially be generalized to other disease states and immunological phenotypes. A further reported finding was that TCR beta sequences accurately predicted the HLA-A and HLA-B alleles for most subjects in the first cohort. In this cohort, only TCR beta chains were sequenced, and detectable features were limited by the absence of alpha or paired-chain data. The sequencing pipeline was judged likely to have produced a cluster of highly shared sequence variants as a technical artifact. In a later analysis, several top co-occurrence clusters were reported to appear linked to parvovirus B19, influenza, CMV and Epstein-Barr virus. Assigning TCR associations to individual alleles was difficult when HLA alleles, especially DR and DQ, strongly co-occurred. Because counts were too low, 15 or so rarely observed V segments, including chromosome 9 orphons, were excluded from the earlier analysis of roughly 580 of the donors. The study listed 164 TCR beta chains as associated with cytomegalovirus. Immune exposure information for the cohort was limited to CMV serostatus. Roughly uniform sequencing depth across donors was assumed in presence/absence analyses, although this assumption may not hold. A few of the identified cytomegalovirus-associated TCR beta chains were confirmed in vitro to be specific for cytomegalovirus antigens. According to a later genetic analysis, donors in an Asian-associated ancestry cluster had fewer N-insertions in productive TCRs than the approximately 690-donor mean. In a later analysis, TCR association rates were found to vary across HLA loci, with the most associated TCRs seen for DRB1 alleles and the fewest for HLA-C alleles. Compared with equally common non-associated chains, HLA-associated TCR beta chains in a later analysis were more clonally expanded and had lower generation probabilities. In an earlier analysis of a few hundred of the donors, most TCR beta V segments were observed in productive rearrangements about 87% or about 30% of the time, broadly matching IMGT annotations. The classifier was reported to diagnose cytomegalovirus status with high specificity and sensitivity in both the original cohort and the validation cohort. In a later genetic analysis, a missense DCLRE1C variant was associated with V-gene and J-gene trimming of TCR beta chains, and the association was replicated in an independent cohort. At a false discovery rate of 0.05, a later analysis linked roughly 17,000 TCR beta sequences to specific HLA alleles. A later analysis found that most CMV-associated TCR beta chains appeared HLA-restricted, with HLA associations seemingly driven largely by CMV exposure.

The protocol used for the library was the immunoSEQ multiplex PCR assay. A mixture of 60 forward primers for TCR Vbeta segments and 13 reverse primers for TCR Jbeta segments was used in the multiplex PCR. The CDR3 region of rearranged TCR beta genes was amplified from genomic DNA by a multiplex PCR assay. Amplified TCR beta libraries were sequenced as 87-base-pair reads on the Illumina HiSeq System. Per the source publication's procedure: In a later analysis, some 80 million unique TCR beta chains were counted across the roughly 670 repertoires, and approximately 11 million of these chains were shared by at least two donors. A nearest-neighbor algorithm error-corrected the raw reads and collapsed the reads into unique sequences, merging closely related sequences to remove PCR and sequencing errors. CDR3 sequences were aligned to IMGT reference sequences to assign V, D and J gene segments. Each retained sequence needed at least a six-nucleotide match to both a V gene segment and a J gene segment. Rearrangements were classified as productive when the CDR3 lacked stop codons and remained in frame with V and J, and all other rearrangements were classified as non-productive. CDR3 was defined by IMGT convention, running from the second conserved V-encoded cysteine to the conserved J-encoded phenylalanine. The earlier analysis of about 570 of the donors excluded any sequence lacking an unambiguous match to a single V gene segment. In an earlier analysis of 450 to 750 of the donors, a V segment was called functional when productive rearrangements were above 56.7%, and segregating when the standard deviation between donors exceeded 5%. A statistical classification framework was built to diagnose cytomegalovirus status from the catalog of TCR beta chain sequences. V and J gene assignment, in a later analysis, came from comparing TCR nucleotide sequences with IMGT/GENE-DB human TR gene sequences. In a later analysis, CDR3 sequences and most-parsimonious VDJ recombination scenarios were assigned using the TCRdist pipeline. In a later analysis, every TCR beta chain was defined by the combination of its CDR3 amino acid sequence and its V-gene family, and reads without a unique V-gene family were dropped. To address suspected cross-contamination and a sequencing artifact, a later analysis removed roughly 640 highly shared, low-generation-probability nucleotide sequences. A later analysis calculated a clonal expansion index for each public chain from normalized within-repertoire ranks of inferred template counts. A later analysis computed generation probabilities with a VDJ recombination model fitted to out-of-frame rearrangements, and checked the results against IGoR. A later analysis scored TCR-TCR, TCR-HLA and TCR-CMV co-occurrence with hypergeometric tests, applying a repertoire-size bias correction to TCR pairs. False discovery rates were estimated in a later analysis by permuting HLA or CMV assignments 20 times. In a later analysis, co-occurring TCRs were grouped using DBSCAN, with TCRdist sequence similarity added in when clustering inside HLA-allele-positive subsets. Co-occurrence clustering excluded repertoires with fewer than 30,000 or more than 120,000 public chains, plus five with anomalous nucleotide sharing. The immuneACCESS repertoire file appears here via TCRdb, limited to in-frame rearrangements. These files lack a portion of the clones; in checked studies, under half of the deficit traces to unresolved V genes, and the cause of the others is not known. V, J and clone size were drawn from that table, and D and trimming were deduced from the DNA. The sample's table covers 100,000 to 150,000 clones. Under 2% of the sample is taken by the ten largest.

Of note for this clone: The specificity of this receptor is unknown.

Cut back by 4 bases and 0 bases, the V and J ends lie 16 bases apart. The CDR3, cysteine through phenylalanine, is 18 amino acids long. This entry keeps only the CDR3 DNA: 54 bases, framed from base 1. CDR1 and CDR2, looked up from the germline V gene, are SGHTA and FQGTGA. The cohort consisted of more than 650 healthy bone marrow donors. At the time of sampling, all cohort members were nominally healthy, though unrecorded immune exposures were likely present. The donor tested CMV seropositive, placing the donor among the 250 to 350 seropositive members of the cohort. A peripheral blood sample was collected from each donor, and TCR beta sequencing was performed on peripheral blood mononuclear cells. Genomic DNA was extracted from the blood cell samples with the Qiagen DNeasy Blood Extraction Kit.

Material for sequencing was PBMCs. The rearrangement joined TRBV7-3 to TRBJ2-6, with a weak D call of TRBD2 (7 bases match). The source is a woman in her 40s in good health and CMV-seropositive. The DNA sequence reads TGTGCCAGCAGCTCTATCGGGGGGCCCCTCTCTGGGGCCAACGTCCTGACTTTC. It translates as CASSSIGGPLSGANVLTF.